The 31 T cell receptor beta chains below come from one sample, sequenced in a study of blood T cell repertoires in COVID-19 (dated by TCRdb to the early 2020s). The library was made by the immunoSEQ multiplex PCR assay. This immuneACCESS table, as held by TCRdb, lists in-frame sequences with V and J called but not all clones. Of the missing ones, under half trace to an unresolved V gene in checked studies; the others have no known cause. Here the sample has approximately 300,000 clones; 80% to 90% occur a single time. The ten largest make up about 10% of the sample. Sequenced input: PBMCs or T cells enriched from blood (not recorded which). These receptors were collected from a woman younger than 30 who had recovered from COVID-19.

V usage is TRBV11-2 and J usage is TRBJ1-6; 7 nucleotides align to TRBD1. Per germline, CDR1 SGHAT and CDR2 FQNNGV. CDR3 length: 16 residues. V gave up 1 base and J gave up 14 bases; unmatched junction bases: 14. CDR3 sequence: CASSLAGAGQGDTLHF. The CDR3 nucleotides read TGTGCCAGCAGCTTAGCGGGGGCGGGGCAGGGGGACACCCTCCACTTT. Filled out from reference TRBV11-2 and TRBJ1-6, the complete variable domain reads EAGVAQSPRYKIIEKRQSVAFWCNPISGHATLYWYQQILGQGPKLLIQFQNNGVVDDSQLPKDRFSAERLKGVDSTLKIQPAKLEDSAVYLCASSLAGAGQGDTLHFGNGTRLTVT.

CDR3: CASSRLGATEAFF. In DNA form, the CDR3 reads TGTGCCAGCAGTCGTCTGGGGGCCACTGAAGCTTTCTTT. This chain joins TRBV19 and TRBJ1-1; TRBD1 might be the D (6 bases). The germline V and J ends were trimmed by 9 bases and 4 bases, with 15 bases remaining between them. The CDR3 contains 13 residues. CDR1 is LNHDA and CDR2 is SQIVND in the germline V gene (reference sequence).

The V gene is TRBV19, the J gene TRBJ1-5; 7 positions agree with TRBD1. The CDR3 is 14 amino acids. Germline lookup yields CDR1 LNHDA and CDR2 SQIVND (reference sequence). The V segment lost 6 bases and the J segment 5 bases; nucleotides outside the gene matches: 7. The CDR3 coding sequence is TGTGCCAGTAGGGAGGGACAGCTAGATCAGCCCCAGCATTTT. Its protein is CASREGQLDQPQHF.

V gene TRBV6-5 combines with J gene TRBJ1-2; possibly TRBD1 for D (5 bases). Germline-derived CDR1 and CDR2 are MNHEY and SVGAGI. Trimming took 2 bases from V and 9 from J, leaving 10 bases between them. This CDR3 contains 12 residues. This chain's CDR3 is CASSYQTVRYTF. CDR3 bases: TGTGCCAGCAGTTACCAGACAGTCCGCTACACCTTC.

This chain connects TRBV2 to TRBJ1-3; D not certain. Germline loops: CDR1 SNHLY, CDR2 FYNNEI. V lost 3 bases, J lost 4 bases, and 16 bases lay in between. CDR3 length: 16 amino acids. The CDR3 region is CASSERVGVGGNTIYF. As DNA, the CDR3 is TGTGCCAGCAGTGAGCGGGTTGGGGTTGGAGGAAACACCATATATTTT.

The rearrangement joins TRBV2 to TRBJ1-4, with TRBD1 matching 7 bases. CDR1 is SNHLY, CDR2 FYNNEI, per germline. This CDR3 comprises 13 residues. V shed 7 bases, J shed 4 bases, and the junction held 3 bases outside the gene matches. CDR3 sequence: CASKGGGNEKLFF. As DNA, the CDR3 is TGTGCCAGCAAAGGGGGCGGTAATGAAAAACTGTTTTTT.

This clone has just one count. The chain employs TRBV7-6 and TRBJ2-7; TRBD2 aligns across 9 bases. Unmatched junction bases numbered 2, after V lost 4 bases and J lost 7 bases. The CDR3 has 12 residues. The V gene's germline CDR1 is SGHVS and CDR2 FNYEAQ. The CDR3 DNA reads as TGTGCCAGCAGCTCGGCGGGGGGGGAGCAGTACTTC. Protein: CASSSAGGEQYF.

CDR3 in DNA: TGTGCCTGGACCGCGGGGGGTTACGAGCAGTACTTC. Translated: CAWTAGGYEQYF. The gene calls are TRBV30 and TRBJ2-7; the match to TRBD2 covers 8 bases. The V gene's germline CDR1 is GTSNPN and CDR2 SVGIG (reference sequence). The CDR3 has 12 amino acids. The V gene end was trimmed by 4 bases and the J gene end by 4 bases; junction bases not matched to a gene: 3.

The chain employs TRBV10-1 and TRBJ2-5, with a weak D call TRBD1 (5 bases). The CDR3 consists of 13 residues. Germline CDR1 WNHNN, CDR2 SYGVQD (reference sequence). Trimming cost V 5 bases and J 3 bases, with 10 bases left between them. The CDR3 here is CASSPGLEETQYF. In DNA form, the CDR3 reads TGCGCCAGCAGTCCAGGGCTGGAAGAGACCCAGTACTTC.

The V gene is TRBV5-1, the J gene TRBJ1-4; the D is unclear. Germline assignment: CDR1 SGHRS and CDR2 YFSETQ. V gave up 1 base and J gave up 7 bases, with 11 bases separating them. This CDR3 spans 14 amino acids. The CDR3 nucleotides are TGCGCCAGCAGCTTGTTGTCCGGGAGTGAAAAACTGTTTTTT. Translated: CASSLLSGSEKLFF.

This clone was detected ten times or more. The rearrangement joins TRBV20-1 to TRBJ1-2, with TRBD1 matching 8 bases. Looked up from germline, CDR1 is DFQATT and CDR2 is SNEGSKA (reference sequence). Losses at the gene ends were 4 bases for V and 8 bases for J; bases not matched to a gene: 3. The CDR3 spans 11 residues. The CDR3 DNA is TGCAGTGCTACGGGACAGGTCGGCTACACCTTC. Its protein product is CSATGQVGYTF.

V gene TRBV28 combines with J gene TRBJ1-6; the D gene is possibly TRBD1 (5 bases). CDR1 and CDR2 from the germline V gene are MDHEN and SYDVKM. The CDR3 totals 17 residues. The V and J ends lost 5 bases and 0 bases respectively, with 14 bases between them. In DNA, the CDR3 is TGTGCCAGCAGTAATAGTGGGGCTAGCTCCTATAATTCACCCCTCCACTTT. As protein: CASSNSGASSYNSPLHF. Looking up the rest from reference TRBV28 and TRBJ1-6 gives the full variable domain: DVKVTQSSRYLVKRTGEKVFLECVQDMDHENMFWYRQDPGLGLRLIYFSYDVKMKEKGDIPEGYSVSREKKERFSLILESASTNQTSMYLCASSNSGASSYNSPLHFGNGTRLTVT.

The gene calls are TRBV6-5 and TRBJ1-3; no definite D call. The CDR3 has 13 amino acids. The V gene's germline CDR1 is MNHEY and CDR2 SVGAGI. V lost 5 bases and J 2 bases, leaving 7 bases between the germline ends. CDR3 in DNA: TGTGCCAGCAGTCAACACCCTGGAAACACCATATATTTT. Translating gives CASSQHPGNTIYF.

The rearrangement links TRBV5-5 to TRBJ1-5, with D hard to call. Germline CDR1 SGHKS, CDR2 YYEKEE (reference sequence). The CDR3 length is 14 residues. Trimming cost V 0 bases and J 4 bases, with 8 bases left between them. CDR3 residues: CASSLDSPNQPQHF. The CDR3 DNA reads as TGTGCCAGCAGCTTGGACAGTCCGAATCAGCCCCAGCATTTT.

The chain has TRBV19 and TRBJ1-1, with 8 bases fitting TRBD1. Germline V gene sequence: CDR1 LNHDA, CDR2 SQIVND (reference sequence). The length of the CDR3 is 14 residues. J gave up 3 bases and V 5 bases, and 5 bases lay outside the gene matches. CDR3 nucleotide sequence: TGTGCCAGTAGTGTAACAGGGGGTTACACTGAAGCTTTCTTT. This sequence encodes CASSVTGGYTEAFF. Full variable domain (outside the CDR3, taken from reference TRBV19 and TRBJ1-1): DGGITQSPKYLFRKEGQNVTLSCEQNLNHDAMYWYRQDPGQGLRLIYYSQIVNDFQKGDIAEGYSVSREKKESFPLTVTSAQKNPTAFYLCASSVTGGYTEAFFGQGTRLTVV.

The V call is TRBV28, the J call TRBJ1-2; 11 bases match TRBD1. Germline CDR1 and CDR2: MDHEN and SYDVKM. The CDR3 has 14 amino acids. V shed 4 bases and J 4 bases; nucleotides not matched to a gene: 2. CDR3 DNA sequence: TGTGCCAGCAGTTGGACAGGGGGCTTCTATGGCTACACCTTC. It codes for CASSWTGGFYGYTF.

V usage is TRBV19 and J usage is TRBJ1-1; TRBD1 is a possible D gene (5 bases). The ends were cut back, 3 bases at V and 1 base at J, with 9 bases in the middle. From germline, CDR1 is LNHDA and CDR2 SQIVND (reference sequence). This CDR3 has 14 residues. In nucleotides, the CDR3 is TGTGCCAGTAGTATGAACAGGAGGAACACTGAAGCTTTCTTT. Translating it yields CASSMNRRNTEAFF.

The rearrangement uses TRBV6-1 and TRBJ2-3; 14 nucleotides match TRBD2. Unmatched junction bases numbered 3, after V lost 4 bases and J lost 3 bases. This CDR3 is built from 16 residues. Germline CDR1 and CDR2: MNHNS and SASEGT. The CDR3 DNA reads TGTGCCAGCAGTGGACTAGCGGGAGGGCCTACAGATACGCAGTATTTT. Residues: CASSGLAGGPTDTQYF.

The gene calls are TRBV30 and TRBJ2-2; 8 positions agree with TRBD1. The CDR3 length is 13 residues. The germline gives CDR1 GTSNPN, CDR2 SVGIG (reference sequence). The V segment lost 3 bases and the J segment 6 bases; nucleotides outside the gene matches: 3. For the CDR3, the DNA is TGTGCCTGGAGAGGACAGGGAGCCGGGGAGCTGTTTTTT. Encoded protein: CAWRGQGAGELFF.

The chain is built from TRBV27 and TRBJ2-5; 10 bases are shared with TRBD2. Looked up from germline, CDR1 is MNHEY and CDR2 is SMNVEV (reference sequence). This CDR3 is built from 17 residues. V lost 0 bases, J lost 5 bases, and 9 bases stayed unmatched. The CDR3 protein is CASSLSISGTSEETQYF. The CDR3 DNA sequence: TGTGCCAGCAGTTTATCGATATCCGGGACTAGCGAGGAGACCCAGTACTTC.

The genes are TRBV10-3 and TRBJ1-2, with TRBD1 as a possible D gene (5 bases). With 10 bases removed from V and 0 bases from J, the gap between germline ends came to 18 bases. The CDR3 is 15 residues long. Per the germline V gene, CDR1 is ENHRY and CDR2 is SYGVKD. CDR3 amino acids: CATRPGDSSNYGYTF. CDR3 DNA sequence: TGTGCCACCCGTCCTGGGGACTCCTCTAACTATGGCTACACCTTC.

The chain carries TRBV5-6 and TRBJ1-6, with a tentative D call TRBD1 (5 bases). The CDR3 spans 16 residues. The germline V gene has CDR1 SGHDT and CDR2 YYEEEE. Trimming stripped 0 bases from V and 0 bases from J, with 7 bases between. CDR3 coding DNA: TGTGCCAGCAGCTTGGACAGGAGCTCCTATAATTCACCCCTCCACTTT. Protein sequence: CASSLDRSSYNSPLHF.

The V gene is TRBV7-8, the J gene TRBJ1-5, with TRBD1 matching over 10 bases. The CDR3 length is 14 residues. The V segment lost 5 bases and the J segment 8 bases; nucleotides outside the gene matches: 6. Germline V lookup: CDR1 SGHVS, CDR2 FQNEAQ. The CDR3, as DNA: TGTGCCAGCAGCCCCGGGACAGGGGTCAAGCCCCAGCATTTT. It is translated as CASSPGTGVKPQHF.

This chain links TRBV6-5 with TRBJ1-2; TRBD1 aligns across 7 bases. The CDR3 sequence is 15 residues long. V trimming: 6 bases; J trimming: 0 bases; junction bases outside the gene matches: 7. The germline CDR1 and CDR2 sequences are MNHEY and SVGAGI. The CDR3 is CASRTGIRSNYGYTF. The CDR3, as DNA: TGTGCCAGCAGGACAGGGATCCGCTCTAACTATGGCTACACCTTC.

The chain is built from TRBV7-2 and TRBJ1-5; D gene ambiguous. Germline V gene data show CDR1 as SGHTA and CDR2 as FQGNSA. The CDR3 is made up of 16 amino acids. Trimming stripped 5 bases from V and 0 bases from J, with 14 bases between. The CDR3 DNA follows: TGTGCCAGCAGCCAAGTCGAGACAAATAGCAATCAGCCCCAGCATTTT. It is translated as CASSQVETNSNQPQHF.

The J gene is TRBJ1-1, the V gene TRBV7-8, with D possibly being TRBD1 (6 bases). This CDR3 is 15 amino acids long. The V end lost 5 bases, the J end lost 4 bases, and 17 bases lay between the germline ends. The germline V gene encodes CDR1 SGHVS and CDR2 FQNEAQ. The CDR3 region has the DNA TGTGCCAGCAGCCCCGAGGGGGGGCGGACCACTGAAGCTTTCTTT. It codes for CASSPEGGRTTEAFF.

This clone was seen a few times. This rearrangement joins TRBV7-9 to TRBJ2-2; weak D call: TRBD1 (6 bases). Trimming took off 10 bases at V and 3 bases at J, with 15 bases between the two ends. CDR1 SEHNR and CDR2 FQNEAQ come from the germline V gene (reference sequence). CDR3 length equals 14 residues. As DNA, the CDR3 is TGTGCCACTATACTACAGGGAGACACCGGGGAGCTGTTTTTT. This sequence encodes CATILQGDTGELFF.

The chain employs TRBV21-1 and TRBJ1-2. TRBV21-1 represents a pseudogene. The CDR3 is 13 amino acids. The CDR3 DNA follows: TGTGCCAGCAGCAAAGTCGGGGTGTATTGCTACACCTTC. Its protein product is CASSKVGVYCYTF.

The chain has TRBV11-2 and TRBJ2-1; D is perhaps TRBD1 (6 bases). V was clipped by 5 bases and J by 7 bases, with 15 bases between them. The CDR3 runs to 14 residues. CDR1 is SGHAT and CDR2 is FQNNGV in the germline V gene. The CDR3: CASSALRGKNEQFF. DNA of the CDR3: TGTGCCAGCAGCGCGCTCAGGGGTAAGAATGAGCAGTTCTTC.

V usage is TRBV5-1 and J usage is TRBJ2-5, with 7 bases that match TRBD1. Per germline, CDR1 SGHRS and CDR2 YFSETQ. Trimming took 5 bases from V and 5 from J; bases not matched to a gene: 6. The CDR3 has 13 residues. CDR3 region: CASSSTGEETQYF. Here the CDR3 DNA reads TGCGCCAGCAGTTCTACAGGGGAGGAGACCCAGTACTTC.

The V and J genes are TRBV30 and TRBJ2-3, with 11 bases fitting TRBD2. CDR3 length: 13 residues. With V trimmed by 4 bases and J by 4 bases, 1 base remained unmatched. The V gene's germline CDR1 is GTSNPN and CDR2 SVGIG (reference sequence). The CDR3 DNA reads as TGTGCCTGGACTAGCGGGGGGTCAGATACGCAGTATTTT. This codes for CAWTSGGSDTQYF.